Below, one TCR beta chain is given with its context. What it binds is not known. This specimen comes from a study of blood T cells in healthy people across ages. Those donating, healthy Caucasian individuals from Russia, were aged about 6 to 95. CDR3 length: 16 residues. Germline V gene data show CDR1 as SGDLS and CDR2 as YYNGEE. V was trimmed by 0 bases and J by 2 bases, leaving 15 bases between them. Broader study findings: Significant beta diversity loss was already apparent by age around 36, declining roughly linearly. Versus aged donors, long-lived donors had higher diversity and more naive CD4+ cells. Possibly, changes in expanded clonotypes were confounded because donor CMV status was unknown.

The use of a sample-barcoded 5' primer and a J-beta primer mix characterized a second PCR of about 6 to 12 cycles. Using its own MiXCR run on the 5' RACE reads, TCRdb lists one record per CDR3 protein. Among roughly 700,000 distinct CDR3 sequences listed, roughly 49% were seen once. Sequenced material: blood. V gene TRBV9 combines with J gene TRBJ2-7; tentatively, D is TRBD2 (6 bases). The TCR was taken from a woman aged 60-70 years in good health. CDR3 sequence (DNA): TGTGCCAGCAGCGTAGCGGCAGGGACTGTAACCTACGAGCAGTACTTC. Amino acid sequence: CASSVAAGTVTYEQYF.